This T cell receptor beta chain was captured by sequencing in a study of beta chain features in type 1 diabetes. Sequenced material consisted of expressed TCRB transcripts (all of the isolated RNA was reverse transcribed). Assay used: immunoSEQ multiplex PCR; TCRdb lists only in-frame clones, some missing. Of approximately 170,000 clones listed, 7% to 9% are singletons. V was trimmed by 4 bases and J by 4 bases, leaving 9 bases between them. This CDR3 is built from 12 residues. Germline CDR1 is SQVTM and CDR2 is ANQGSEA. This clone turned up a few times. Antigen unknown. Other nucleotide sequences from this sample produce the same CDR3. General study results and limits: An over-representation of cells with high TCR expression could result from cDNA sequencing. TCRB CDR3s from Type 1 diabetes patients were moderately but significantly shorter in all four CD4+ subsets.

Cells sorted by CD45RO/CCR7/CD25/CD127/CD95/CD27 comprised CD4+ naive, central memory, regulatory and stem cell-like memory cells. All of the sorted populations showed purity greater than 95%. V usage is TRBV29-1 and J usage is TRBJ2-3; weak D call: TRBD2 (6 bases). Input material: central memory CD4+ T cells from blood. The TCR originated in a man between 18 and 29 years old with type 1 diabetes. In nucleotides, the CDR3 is TGCAGCGTTGGGGCGGGATCAGATACGCAGTATTTT. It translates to CSVGAGSDTQYF.